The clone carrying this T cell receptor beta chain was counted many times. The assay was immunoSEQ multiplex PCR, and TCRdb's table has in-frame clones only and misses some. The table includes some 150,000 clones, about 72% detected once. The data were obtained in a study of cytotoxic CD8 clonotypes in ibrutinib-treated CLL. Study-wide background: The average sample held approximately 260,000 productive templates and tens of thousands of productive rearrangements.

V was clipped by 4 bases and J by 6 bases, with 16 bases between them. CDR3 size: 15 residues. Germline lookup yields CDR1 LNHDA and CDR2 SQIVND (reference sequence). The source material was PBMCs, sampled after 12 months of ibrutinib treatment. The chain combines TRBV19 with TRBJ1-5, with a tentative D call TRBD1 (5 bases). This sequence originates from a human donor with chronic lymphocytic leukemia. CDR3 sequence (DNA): TGTGCCAGTAGTACCGGGGGGAATGTCATTCAGCCCCAGCATTTT. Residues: CASSTGGNVIQPQHF.